This is a list of T cell receptor beta chains from one sample in a study of cytomegalovirus exposure and HLA in healthy donors. Libraries were prepared by immunoSEQ multiplex PCR; TCRdb keeps only in-frame clonotypes and omits some of them. Here the sample spans 97,000 or so clones, about 95% being singletons. The specimen sequenced was PBMCs. These receptors were taken from a woman between 18 and 29 years old in good health and CMV-seronegative. CDR3s include the opening cysteine and the closing phenylalanine or tryptophan. Fields, in order: J gene, clone size, V gene, CDR3 length, D gene, CDR3 protein, CDR3 DNA. D genes are given only for firm matches. Some rows mark clone size as missing; the rest say once, few, many or name a class of expanded clone.

>TRBJ2-5|.|TRBV25-1|15|.
CASSEPGQKGETQYF
TGTGCCAGCAGTGAACCGGGACAAAAAGGAGAGACCCAGTACTTC
>TRBJ2-2|.|TRBV5-6|12|.
CASSPTVGELFF
TGTGCCAGCAGCCCTACCGTCGGGGAGCTGTTTTTT
>TRBJ1-2|.|TRBV5-4|13|TRBD1
CASSNRGSYGYTF
TGTGCCAGCAGTAACAGGGGAAGCTATGGCTACACCTTC
>TRBJ1-2|.|TRBV28|14|.
CASSLPGSNYGYTF
TGTGCCAGCAGTTTGCCAGGGTCTAACTATGGCTACACCTTC
>TRBJ2-3|.|TRBV5-1|14|.
CASSPGTQGDTQYF
TGCGCCAGCAGCCCTGGGACGCAGGGGGATACGCAGTATTTT
>TRBJ2-3|.|TRBV11-3|17|TRBD2
CASSPRGGTSGTDTQYF
TGTGCCAGCAGCCCCCGTGGTGGGACTAGCGGCACAGATACGCAGTATTTT
>TRBJ2-7|.|TRBV7-2|15|.
CASSLVEVMVSEQYF
TGTGCCAGCAGCTTAGTAGAGGTTATGGTCTCCGAGCAGTACTTC
>TRBJ2-7|.|TRBV4-1|18|TRBD2
CASSLQGWTGGSSYEQYF
TGCGCCAGCAGCCTGCAGGGTTGGACGGGAGGTAGCTCCTACGAGCAGTACTTC
>TRBJ1-1|.|TRBV20-1|11|TRBD1
CSARQGPEAFF
TGCAGTGCTCGACAGGGTCCTGAAGCTTTCTTT
>TRBJ1-1|.|TRBV10-3|14|.
CATGMGAGDTEAFF
TGTGCCACCGGTATGGGGGCAGGAGACACTGAAGCTTTCTTT
>TRBJ1-1|once|TRBV6-5|12|.
CASSPGNTEAFF
TGTGCCAGCAGTCCAGGGAACACTGAAGCTTTCTTT
>TRBJ1-5|.|TRBV13|17|.
CASSAARSQGGNQPQHF
TGTGCCAGCAGCGCTGCACGCTCCCAAGGGGGCAATCAGCCCCAGCATTTT
>TRBJ2-4|.|TRBV19|15|.
CASIPGRGPKNIQYF
TGTGCCAGTATCCCCGGGCGGGGTCCCAAAAACATTCAGTACTTC
>TRBJ2-2|.|TRBV19|16|TRBD2
CASAWGGPANTGELFF
TGTGCCAGTGCCTGGGGGGGACCCGCGAACACCGGGGAGCTGTTTTTT
>TRBJ2-1|.|TRBV2|14|.
CASSEGGVYNEQFF
TGTGCCAGCAGTGAAGGGGGAGTATACAATGAGCAGTTCTTC
>TRBJ2-7|.|TRBV19|13|.
CATTRDTSYEQYF
TGTGCCACAACAAGGGACACCTCCTACGAGCAGTACTTC
>TRBJ2-1|.|TRBV11-2|16|.
CASSLALLVSYNEQFF
TGTGCCAGCAGCTTAGCTCTCCTCGTTTCCTACAATGAGCAGTTCTTC
>TRBJ1-2|.|TRBV27|15|TRBD1
CASSSPGTGGYGYTF
TGTGCCAGCAGTTCCCCCGGGACAGGAGGTTATGGCTACACCTTC
>TRBJ1-5|.|TRBV30|13|TRBD1
CAWSGDSDQPQHF
TGTGCCTGGAGTGGGGACAGCGATCAGCCCCAGCATTTT
>TRBJ1-2|.|TRBV6-5|13|.
CASSPSPNYGYTF
TGTGCCAGCAGTCCTAGCCCTAACTATGGCTACACCTTC
>TRBJ2-7|once|TRBV29-1|14|.
CSIGQSFVYYEQYF
TGCAGCATTGGACAGTCCTTTGTCTACTACGAGCAGTACTTC
>TRBJ2-3|once|TRBV7-9|15|TRBD2
CASSLIGLDTDTQYF
TGTGCCAGCAGCCTTATCGGACTAGATACAGATACGCAGTATTTT
>TRBJ1-1|.|TRBV29-1|13|.
CSASLHLNTEAFF
TGCAGCGCTTCACTACACCTGAACACTGAAGCTTTCTTT
>TRBJ2-7|.|TRBV25-1|11|.
CASSEEDEQYF
TGTGCCAGCAGTGAAGAGGACGAGCAGTACTTC
>TRBJ1-1|.|TRBV5-1|18|TRBD1
CASSLAMWDRGLNTEAFF
TGCGCCAGCAGCTTGGCCATGTGGGACAGGGGATTGAACACTGAAGCTTTCTTT
>TRBJ2-7|.|TRBV5-4|14|.
CASSLDPDSYEQYF
TGTGCCAGCAGCTTGGATCCGGACAGCTACGAGCAGTACTTC
>TRBJ2-1|.|TRBV5-1|15|TRBD2
CASSWAGGPGNEQFF
TGCGCCAGCAGCTGGGCGGGGGGTCCGGGCAATGAGCAGTTCTTC
>TRBJ2-2|.|TRBV7-9|16|TRBD1
CASSLGQGLDTGELFF
TGTGCCAGCAGCTTAGGACAGGGGCTGGACACCGGGGAGCTGTTTTTT
>TRBJ2-1|.|TRBV5-1|16|TRBD2
CASSLDVAGGLNEQFF
TGCGCCAGCAGCTTGGATGTAGCGGGAGGACTCAATGAGCAGTTCTTC
>TRBJ2-7|.|TRBV5-1|15|TRBD2
CASSFGLAGGDEQYF
TGCGCCAGCAGCTTCGGGCTAGCGGGTGGGGACGAGCAGTACTTC
>TRBJ2-1|.|TRBV7-3|15|TRBD2
CASREVAGRGNEQFF
TGTGCCAGCAGAGAAGTAGCGGGGAGAGGCAATGAGCAGTTCTTC
>TRBJ2-1|.|TRBV18|15|TRBD2
CASSQWDYTYNEQFF
TGTGCCAGCTCACAGTGGGACTACACCTACAATGAGCAGTTCTTC
>TRBJ1-5|once|TRBV7-9|18|.
CASSLALMYGTFNQPQHF
TGTGCCAGCAGCTTAGCGCTTATGTACGGGACATTCAATCAGCCCCAGCATTTT
>TRBJ1-5|.|TRBV12-5|15|TRBD1
CASGDSDRDYQPQHF
TGTGCTAGTGGTGACTCCGACAGGGATTATCAGCCCCAGCATTTT
>TRBJ2-7|.|TRBV7-9|15|TRBD1
CASSSRTGPSYEQYF
TGTGCCAGCAGCTCTAGGACAGGGCCTTCCTACGAGCAGTACTTC
>TRBJ2-3|.|TRBV10-3|14|.
CAISGVEAPDTQYF
TGTGCCATCAGTGGCGTCGAGGCCCCAGATACGCAGTATTTT
>TRBJ1-5|.|TRBV19|16|.
CASRSPQGERNQPQHF
TGTGCCAGCCGTTCCCCTCAGGGTGAGAGGAATCAGCCCCAGCATTTT
>TRBJ2-4|.|TRBV6-5|13|TRBD1
CASSPGQGNIQYF
TGTGCCAGCAGCCCGGGACAGGGAAACATTCAGTACTTC
>TRBJ1-1|.|TRBV2|14|TRBD1
CASSEGTENTEAFF
TGTGCCAGCAGTGAGGGGACAGAGAACACTGAAGCTTTCTTT
>TRBJ1-4|.|TRBV9|13|.
CASSVSPVEKLFF
TGTGCCAGCAGCGTATCCCCGGTTGAAAAACTGTTTTTT
>TRBJ2-7|.|TRBV6-6|12|.
CASNTPGDEQYF
TGTGCCAGCAACACTCCAGGTGACGAGCAGTACTTC
>TRBJ2-7|few|TRBV18|14|TRBD2
CASSLAGGSYEQYF
TGTGCCAGCTCCCTAGCGGGAGGTTCCTACGAGCAGTACTTC
>TRBJ1-4|once|TRBV18|14|.
CASSPGHPNEKLFF
TGTGCCAGCTCACCGGGACACCCCAATGAAAAACTGTTTTTT
>TRBJ1-5|.|TRBV7-8|16|.
CASSFTSTVNYQPQHF
TGTGCCAGCAGCTTCACCTCGACTGTTAATTATCAGCCCCAGCATTTT
>TRBJ2-7|.|TRBV6-1|12|.
CASSVSSDEQYF
TGTGCCAGCAGTGTTTCCTCGGACGAGCAGTACTTC
>TRBJ1-4|.|TRBV12-5|13|.
CASSRDANEKLFF
TGTGCTAGCTCTAGAGACGCTAATGAAAAACTGTTTTTT
>TRBJ2-5|.|TRBV19|19|.
CASSIDRRGKPQYKETQYF
TGTGCCAGTAGTATAGATCGACGGGGGAAACCCCAATATAAAGAGACCCAGTACTTC
>TRBJ2-3|.|TRBV7-2|15|.
CASSWQAGNTDTQYF
TGTGCCAGCAGCTGGCAGGCGGGAAACACAGATACGCAGTATTTT
>TRBJ2-5|.|TRBV6-5|15|.
CASSYSTGVQETQYF
TGTGCCAGCAGTTACTCGACGGGGGTCCAAGAGACCCAGTACTTC
>TRBJ1-4|.|TRBV7-9|15|TRBD1
CASSRGQGSWGKLFF
TGTGCCAGCAGCCGGGGACAGGGCTCCTGGGGAAAACTGTTTTTT
>TRBJ2-3|.|TRBV6-1|22|TRBD2
CASSEARGLAGGAPYYRDTQYF
TGTGCCAGCAGTGAAGCTCGGGGGCTAGCGGGAGGGGCCCCCTACTACAGGGATACGCAGTATTTT
>TRBJ1-1|.|TRBV5-4|14|.
CASSRRDTDTEAFF
TGTGCCAGCAGCCGTCGGGACACGGACACTGAAGCTTTCTTT
>TRBJ2-1|once|TRBV9|15|TRBD2
CASSVELAGDDEQFF
TGTGCCAGCAGCGTAGAACTAGCGGGAGACGATGAGCAGTTCTTC
>TRBJ2-1|.|TRBV7-6|14|.
CASSPTGLRNEQFF
TGTGCCAGCAGCCCCACGGGACTGAGGAATGAGCAGTTCTTC